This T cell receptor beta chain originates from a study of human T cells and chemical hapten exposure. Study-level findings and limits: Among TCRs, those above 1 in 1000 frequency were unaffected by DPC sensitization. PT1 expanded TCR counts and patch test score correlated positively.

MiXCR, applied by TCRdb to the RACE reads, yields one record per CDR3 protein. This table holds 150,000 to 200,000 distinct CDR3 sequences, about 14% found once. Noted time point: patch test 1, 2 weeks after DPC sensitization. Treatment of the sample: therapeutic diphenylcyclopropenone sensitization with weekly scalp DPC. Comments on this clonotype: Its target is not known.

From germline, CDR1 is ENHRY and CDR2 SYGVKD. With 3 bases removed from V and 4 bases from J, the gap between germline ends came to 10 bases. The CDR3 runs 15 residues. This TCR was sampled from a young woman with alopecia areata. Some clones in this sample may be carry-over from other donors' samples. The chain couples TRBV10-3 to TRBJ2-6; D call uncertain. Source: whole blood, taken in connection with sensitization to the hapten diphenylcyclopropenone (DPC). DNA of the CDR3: TGTGCCATCAGTGATTGGGTGGCGGGGGCCAACGTCCTGACTTTC. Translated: CAISDWVAGANVLTF.